This TCR beta chain was identified in a study of blood T cells in healthy people across ages. The wider study: Per every two T cells, about one barcoded beta molecule was captured by template switching.

This clonotype was counted a few times. Its antigen is currently unknown. Then a second PCR, running roughly 7 to 11 cycles, was carried out with a sample-barcoded 5' primer and a J-beta primer mix. One entry per CDR3 protein, called by TCRdb with MiXCR from the 5' RACE reads. This table holds approximately 960,000 distinct CDR3 sequences, around 29% found once. V gave up 2 bases and J gave up 8 bases, with 19 bases separating them. CDR3 size: 16 residues. The germline gives CDR1 SGHAT, CDR2 FQNNGV. Findings and limits, study-wide: Donors of long life had a larger count of naive CD4+ cells and greater diversity than aged donors.

This sample also belongs to another study, concerning T cells of mothers and their children. From that study: Relative to unrelated pairs, biologically related mother-child dyads exhibited marginally greater, non-significant overlap.

The chain carries TRBV11-2 and TRBJ2-1, with D maybe TRBD2 (6 bases). Sequences were obtained from blood. The receptor's source is a middle-aged woman in good health. CDR3 bases: TGTGCCAGCAGCTTATCCCGGAGGGTCAGAACGGATGAGCAGTTCTTC. Its protein is CASSLSRRVRTDEQFF.